This T cell receptor beta chain stems from a study of T cells in tumors after PD-1 blockade. Study in general: Excluded were patients with checkpoint blockade, immunosuppressants, or radiotherapy or other anti-cancer therapy within 4 weeks. Treatment was either pembrolizumab 200 mg every 3 weeks or cemiplimab 350 mg every 2 weeks. Daily vismodegib 150 mg continued in a subset of anti-PD-1-treated patients.

Genomic DNA template from tumor biopsies or peripheral blood, about 600 ng to 6,500 ng input. The repertoire was sequenced with immunoSEQ multiplex PCR; TCRdb's copy has only in-frame clones and lacks some. The data show around 60,000 clones, around four fifths seen once. Trimming shortened V by 5 bases and J by 1 base, and 11 bases separated the two germline ends. The germline CDR1 and CDR2 sequences are LNHDA and SQIVND (reference sequence). The CDR3 totals 14 residues. The sequence was collected from a human donor with basal cell carcinoma. The V and J genes are TRBV19 and TRBJ1-1, with D possibly TRBD1 on 5 matching bases. This material consisted of PBMCs, taken before anti-PD-1 treatment. The CDR3 loop reads CASSPGPWNTEAFF. The CDR3 nucleotides are TGTGCCAGTAGTCCGGGACCATGGAACACTGAAGCTTTCTTT.